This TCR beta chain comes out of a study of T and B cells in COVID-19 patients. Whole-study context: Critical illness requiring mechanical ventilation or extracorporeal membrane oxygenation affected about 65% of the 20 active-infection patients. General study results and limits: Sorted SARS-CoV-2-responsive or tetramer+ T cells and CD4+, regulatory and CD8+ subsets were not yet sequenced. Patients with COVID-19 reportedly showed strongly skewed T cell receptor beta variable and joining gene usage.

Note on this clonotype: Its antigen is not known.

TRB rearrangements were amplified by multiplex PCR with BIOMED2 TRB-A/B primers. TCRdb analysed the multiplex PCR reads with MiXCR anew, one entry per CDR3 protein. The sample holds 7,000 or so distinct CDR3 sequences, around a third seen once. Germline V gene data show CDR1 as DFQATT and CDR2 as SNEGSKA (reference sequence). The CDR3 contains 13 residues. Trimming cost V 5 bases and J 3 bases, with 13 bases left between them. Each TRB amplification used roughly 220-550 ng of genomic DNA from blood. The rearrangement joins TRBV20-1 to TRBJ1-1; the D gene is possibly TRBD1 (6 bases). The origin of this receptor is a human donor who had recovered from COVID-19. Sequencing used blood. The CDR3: CSAGWTAYTEAFF. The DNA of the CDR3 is TGCAGTGCTGGGTGGACAGCCTACACTGAAGCTTTCTTT.